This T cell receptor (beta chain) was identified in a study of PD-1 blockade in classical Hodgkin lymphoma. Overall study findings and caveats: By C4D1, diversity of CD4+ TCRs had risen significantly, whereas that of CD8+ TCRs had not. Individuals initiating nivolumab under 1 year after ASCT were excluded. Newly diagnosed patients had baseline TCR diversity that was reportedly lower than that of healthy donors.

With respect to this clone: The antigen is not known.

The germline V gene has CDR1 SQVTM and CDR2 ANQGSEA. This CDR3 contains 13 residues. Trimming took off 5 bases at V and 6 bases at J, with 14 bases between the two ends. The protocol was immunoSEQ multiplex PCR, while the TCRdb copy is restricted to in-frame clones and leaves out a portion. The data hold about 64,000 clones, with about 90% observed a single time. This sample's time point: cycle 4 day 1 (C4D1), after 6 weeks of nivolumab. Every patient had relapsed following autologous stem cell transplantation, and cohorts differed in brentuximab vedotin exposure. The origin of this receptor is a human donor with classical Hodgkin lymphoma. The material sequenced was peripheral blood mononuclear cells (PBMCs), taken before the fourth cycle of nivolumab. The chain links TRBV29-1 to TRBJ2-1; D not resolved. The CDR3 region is CSVPGSSRNEQFF. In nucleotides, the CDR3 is TGCAGCGTTCCGGGTAGCTCACGCAATGAGCAGTTCTTC.